This TCR beta chain was documented in a study of blood T cell repertoires in COVID-19. At the level of the study: The analysed material was cDNA or gDNA that came from T cells, B-cell-depleted T cells, or PBMCs.

Trimming pared 6 bases from V and 10 bases from J, leaving 16 bases between. CDR3 size: 13 residues. In germline, CDR1 is SGHTA, CDR2 FQGTGA. Assay: immunoSEQ multiplex PCR; the TCRdb copy retains only in-frame clones and omits some. Here the sample spans 140,000 or so clones, more than 75% being singletons. This clone was seen just once. The clonotype originates from a human donor with acute or convalescent COVID-19. The donor label of this sample is uncertain. The chain couples TRBV7-3 to TRBJ2-1; D gene ambiguous. Sample: peripheral blood. CDR3 DNA sequence: TGTGCCAGCAGTTTAGGCCCCGTATGGGAGCAGTTCTTC. Translated, it gives CASSLGPVWEQFF. Full variable domain (rest looked up from reference TRBV7-3 and TRBJ2-1): GAGVSQTPSNKVTEKGKYVELRCDPISGHTALYWYRQSLGQGPEFLIYFQGTGAADDSGLPNDRFFAVRPEGSVSTLKIQRTERGDSAVYLCASSLGPVWEQFFGPGTRLTVL.